Listed here are 25 T cell receptor beta chains from one sample, sequenced in a study of blood T cell repertoires in COVID-19. Measured with immunoSEQ multiplex PCR; TCRdb has only the in-frame clones, and not every one. The profile shows 200,000 to 250,000 clones, 85% to 95% of them singletons. Sequenced material: PBMCs or T cells enriched from blood (not recorded which). The receptors stem from a woman aged 18-30 years who had recovered from COVID-19.

J is TRBJ2-3 and V is TRBV3-1 (or the pseudogene TRBV3-2); 8 positions agree with TRBD2. Per the germline V gene, CDR1 is LGHDT and CDR2 is YNNKEL (reference sequence). The CDR3 extends over 16 amino acids. With 0 bases clipped from V and 1 base from J, the junction kept 3 bases outside the gene matches. In nucleotides, the CDR3 is TGTGCCAGCAGCCAAGAAGGGACTAGAGGCACAGATACGCAGTATTTT. Its translation: CASSQEGTRGTDTQYF.

V is TRBV20-1 and J is TRBJ2-1; D is undetermined. CDR1 DFQATT and CDR2 SNEGSKA come from the germline V gene (reference sequence). This CDR3 is built from 11 residues. The CDR3, as DNA: TGCGGCGTTACTACTAACAATGAGCAGTTCTTC. This encodes CGVTTNNEQFF.

The chain is built from TRBV9 and TRBJ2-7, with D perhaps TRBD2 (6 bases). The CDR3 is made up of 14 amino acids. Germline-derived CDR1 and CDR2 are SGDLS and YYNGEE. Trimming took 5 bases from V and 0 from J, leaving 12 bases between them. The CDR3 DNA sequence: TGTGCCAGCAGTCGGGGGAGTGGCTCCTACGAGCAGTACTTC. Protein sequence: CASSRGSGSYEQYF.

The rearrangement links TRBV5-1 to TRBJ1-3; D may be TRBD1 (6 bases). This CDR3 region has 18 residues. V was clipped by 2 bases and J by 3 bases, with 21 bases between them. CDR1 SGHRS and CDR2 YFSETQ come from the germline V gene. CDR3 sequence: CASSFTANTRDIGNTIYF. Written as DNA, the CDR3 is TGCGCCAGCAGCTTTACAGCCAACACGAGGGACATTGGAAACACCATATATTTT.

The chain recombines TRBV7-8 with TRBJ2-7; weak D call: TRBD2 (6 bases). This CDR3 spans 13 amino acids. Germline-derived CDR1 and CDR2 are SGHVS and FQNEAQ. Trimming shortened V by 5 bases and J by 2 bases, and 10 bases separated the two germline ends. The CDR3 nucleotides read TGTGCCAGCAGCCCGGGGGATCCCTACGAGCAGTACTTC. Protein sequence: CASSPGDPYEQYF.

For the CDR3, the DNA is TGTGCCAGCAGTTTTATACCCGCTTTTGGACAGGATTTACCCCTCCACTTT. Encoded protein: CASSFIPAFGQDLPLHF. The chain links TRBV28 to TRBJ1-6, with 7 bases lining up with TRBD1. In germline, CDR1 is MDHEN, CDR2 SYDVKM. V was pared by 3 bases and J by 12 bases, with 17 bases of the junction left unmatched. This CDR3 comprises 17 residues.

The J gene is TRBJ2-1, the V gene TRBV7-3; the match to TRBD1 covers 12 bases. CDR3 length equals 15 residues. Germline-derived CDR1 and CDR2 are SGHTA and FQGTGA. J lost 5 bases, V lost 5 bases, and 4 bases had no gene match. The CDR3 coding sequence is TGTGCCAGCAGCGACCGGGACAGGGGGCACAATGAGCAGTTCTTC. This encodes CASSDRDRGHNEQFF.

The chain couples TRBV7-3 to TRBJ1-6; possible D gene TRBD1, 5 bases. Germline V gene sequence: CDR1 SGHTA, CDR2 FQGTGA. Trimming pared 5 bases from V and 6 bases from J, leaving 8 bases between. CDR3 length: 13 amino acids. In DNA, the CDR3 is TGTGCCAGCAGCATCGACAGTAATTCACCCCTCCACTTT. The encoded protein is CASSIDSNSPLHF. The whole variable domain, remainder taken from reference TRBV7-3 and TRBJ1-6, is GAGVSQTPSNKVTEKGKYVELRCDPISGHTALYWYRQSLGQGPEFLIYFQGTGAADDSGLPNDRFFAVRPEGSVSTLKIQRTERGDSAVYLCASSIDSNSPLHFGNGTRLTVT.

The genes are TRBV12-3 or TRBV12-4 and TRBJ1-5; no reliable D call. V lost 3 bases and J 7 bases, leaving 10 bases between the germline ends. The CDR3 totals 13 residues. Here the CDR3 DNA reads TGTGCCAGCAGTTTGCTTGGGAGCCAGCCCCAGCATTTT. This encodes CASSLLGSQPQHF.

The chain is built from TRBV7-9 and TRBJ1-2, with 8 positions matching TRBD1. The V segment lost 5 bases and the J segment 7 bases; nucleotides outside the gene matches: 24. This CDR3 comprises 19 residues. Germline CDR1 SEHNR, CDR2 FQNEAQ (reference sequence). CDR3 loop: CASSPQTRTGFTFTGGYTF. In DNA, the CDR3 is TGTGCCAGCAGCCCACAAACCCGGACAGGGTTTACTTTTACCGGTGGCTACACCTTC.

This sequence joins TRBV10-3 and TRBJ2-1; 11 nucleotides align to TRBD2. With 11 bases clipped from V and 7 bases from J, the junction kept 13 bases outside the gene matches. CDR3 length: 15 residues. Germline CDR1 and CDR2: ENHRY and SYGVKD. CDR3 loop: CASRGLAGGANEQFF. CDR3 nucleotides: TGTGCCTCCAGGGGGTTAGCGGGAGGGGCAAATGAGCAGTTCTTC.

The chain links TRBV9 to TRBJ1-4; D ambiguous. Germline lookup yields CDR1 SGDLS and CDR2 YYNGEE. The length of the CDR3 is 14 residues. Trimming took off 2 bases at V and 7 bases at J, with 12 bases between the two ends. CDR3 bases: TGTGCCAGCAGCGTGGAGGGAAAAGGTGAAAAACTGTTTTTT. Translated: CASSVEGKGEKLFF.

J is TRBJ1-2 and V is TRBV15; no reliable D call. This CDR3 comprises 18 residues. Deletions cut 0 bases from V and 3 bases from J, with 20 bases between. Per germline, CDR1 LNHNV and CDR2 YYDKDF (reference sequence). CDR3 DNA: TGTGCCACCAGCAGAGAATCTCCCGGAGGCAGGATGGACTATGGCTACACCTTC. Translating gives CATSRESPGGRMDYGYTF.

In its sample, this clone was seen once. The chain joins TRBV14 to TRBJ1-6; 9 positions match TRBD1. Germline lookup yields CDR1 SGHDN and CDR2 FVKESK. The ends lost 2 bases at V and 9 bases at J; junction bases unmatched: 5. This CDR3 contains 15 residues. The CDR3: CASSQRTGAGSPLHF. CDR3 sequence (DNA): TGTGCCAGCAGCCAACGGACAGGGGCTGGTTCACCCCTCCACTTT. The whole variable domain, remainder taken from reference TRBV14 and TRBJ1-6, is EAGVTQFPSHSVIEKGQTVTLRCDPISGHDNLYWYRRVMGKEIKFLLHFVKESKQDESGMPNNRFLAERTGGTYSTLKVQPAELEDSGVYFCASSQRTGAGSPLHFGNGTRLTVT.

The chain combines TRBV28 with TRBJ2-5; 7 nucleotides match TRBD1. The CDR3 is 15 amino acids. Trimming took 4 bases from V and 5 from J; bases not matched to a gene: 10. Germline CDR1 reads MDHEN; CDR2 reads SYDVKM. The CDR3 DNA reads TGTGCCAGCAGTTCTGAGAACAGGGGCATCGAGACCCAGTACTTC. This gives the protein CASSSENRGIETQYF. The full variable domain, in which reference TRBV28 and TRBJ2-5 provide the parts outside the CDR3, is DVKVTQSSRYLVKRTGEKVFLECVQDMDHENMFWYRQDPGLGLRLIYFSYDVKMKEKGDIPEGYSVSREKKERFSLILESASTNQTSMYLCASSSENRGIETQYFGPGTRLLVL.

This clone was recorded once. The genes are TRBV4-1 and TRBJ1-6; 7 bases align to TRBD1. Per germline, CDR1 MGHRA and CDR2 YSYEKL. The CDR3 sequence is 16 residues long. The V and J ends lost 1 base and 7 bases, in that order; junction bases with no gene match: 7. The CDR3 protein is CASSQVGRGQNSPLHF. The CDR3 DNA sequence: TGCGCCAGCAGCCAAGTGGGCCGGGGACAGAATTCACCCCTCCACTTT.

Remarks on this clone: In the same sample, other DNA sequences code for this CDR3. The rearrangement uses TRBV3-1 (or the pseudogene TRBV3-2) and TRBJ1-1; possible D gene TRBD1, 5 bases. The CDR3 length is 14 residues. The germline V and J ends were trimmed by 1 base and 2 bases, with 8 bases remaining between them. The germline gives CDR1 LGHDT, CDR2 YNNKEL (reference sequence). The CDR3 region has the DNA TGTGCCAGCAGCCAAGGACAGCTAAACACTGAAGCTTTCTTT. Translation gives CASSQGQLNTEAFF.

This sequence joins TRBV4-1 and TRBJ2-2; no firm D call. V lost 0 bases and J 7 bases, leaving 3 bases between the germline ends. The CDR3 consists of 12 residues. CDR1 MGHRA and CDR2 YSYEKL come from the germline V gene. CDR3 nucleotides: TGCGCCAGCAGCCAAGACATCGGGGAGCTGTTTTTT. Encoded protein: CASSQDIGELFF.

This chain links TRBV9 with TRBJ1-4; D not resolved. Deletions cut 0 bases from V and 4 bases from J, with 4 bases between. CDR3 length: 13 residues. The germline gives CDR1 SGDLS, CDR2 YYNGEE. The CDR3 protein is CASSVGGNEKLFF. In DNA form, the CDR3 reads TGTGCCAGCAGCGTAGGCGGTAATGAAAAACTGTTTTTT.

The chain links TRBV9 to TRBJ2-2, with 8 bases aligning to TRBD2. Germline V CDR1 and CDR2: SGDLS, YYNGEE. The CDR3 totals 16 residues. Trimming at V came to 0 bases and at J to 6 bases, leaving 7 bases not matched to a gene. The CDR3 nucleotides read TGTGCCAGCAGCGTAGACCCCAGCGGGAGCGCCGGGGAGCTGTTTTTT. It yields the protein CASSVDPSGSAGELFF.

This clone was seen a few times. V and J are TRBV10-3 and TRBJ2-5; D is perhaps TRBD1 (6 bases). The CDR3 contains 15 residues. V was clipped by 2 bases and J by 0 bases, with 10 bases between them. Germline CDR1 is ENHRY and CDR2 is SYGVKD. This CDR3 reads CAISEDTGYQETQYF. In DNA, the CDR3 is TGTGCCATCAGTGAGGACACAGGGTACCAAGAGACCCAGTACTTC.

The chain links TRBV2 to TRBJ2-3; TRBD2 aligns across 8 bases. V shed 4 bases and J 4 bases; nucleotides not matched to a gene: 10. Germline CDR1 and CDR2: SNHLY and FYNNEI. The CDR3 totals 16 residues. For the CDR3, the DNA is TGTGCCAGCAGTGTTTTGGGGACTAGGTTCTCAGATACGCAGTATTTT. Translating it yields CASSVLGTRFSDTQYF.

The rearrangement links TRBV27 to TRBJ1-2; TRBD1 might be the D (5 bases). CDR1 is MNHEY, CDR2 SMNVEV, per germline (reference sequence). V gave up 8 bases and J gave up 11 bases, with 27 bases separating them. This CDR3 has 15 residues. The CDR3 region is CASGFLRGRDGGYTF. The CDR3 DNA follows: TGTGCCAGCGGATTCCTCCGGGGCAGGGACGGGGGGTACACCTTC.

The chain links TRBV27 to TRBJ1-2, with D possibly matching TRBD1 (6 bases). CDR1 and CDR2 from the germline V gene are MNHEY and SMNVEV (reference sequence). The CDR3 covers 14 residues. V lost 6 bases to trimming and J lost 4 bases, with 15 bases between them. The CDR3 DNA sequence: TGTGCCAGCAGCCCCGACAGGCTATTCTATGGCTACACCTTC. This encodes CASSPDRLFYGYTF.

This clone was seen a few times. The chain carries TRBV2 and TRBJ2-5; D is perhaps TRBD1 (6 bases). The V and J ends lost 6 bases and 5 bases respectively, with 16 bases between them. The germline V gene has CDR1 SNHLY and CDR2 FYNNEI. The CDR3 runs to 14 residues. CDR3 residues: CASRRRGFEETQYF. The CDR3 DNA follows: TGTGCCAGCAGACGCAGGGGATTCGAGGAGACCCAGTACTTC.